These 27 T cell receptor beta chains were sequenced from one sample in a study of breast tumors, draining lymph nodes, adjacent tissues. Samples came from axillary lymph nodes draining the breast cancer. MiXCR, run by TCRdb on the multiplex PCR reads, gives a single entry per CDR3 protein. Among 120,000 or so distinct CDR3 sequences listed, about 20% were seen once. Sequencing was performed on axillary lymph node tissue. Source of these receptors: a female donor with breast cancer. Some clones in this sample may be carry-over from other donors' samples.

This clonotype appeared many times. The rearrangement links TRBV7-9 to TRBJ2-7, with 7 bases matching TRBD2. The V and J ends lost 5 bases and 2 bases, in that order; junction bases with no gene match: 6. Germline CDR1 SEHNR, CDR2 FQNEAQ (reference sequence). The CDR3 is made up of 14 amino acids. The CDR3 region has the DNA TGTGCCAGCAGCCATCCCGGGACTACCTACGAGCAGTACTTC. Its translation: CASSHPGTTYEQYF.

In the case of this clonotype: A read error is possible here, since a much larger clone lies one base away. In nucleotides, the CDR3 is TGCGCCAGCAGCCCGGGACCGAGGGGGGTTGAGACCCGGTACTTC. It is translated as CASSPGPRGVETRYF. The V gene is TRBV5-1, the J gene TRBJ2-5; the D call may be TRBD1 or TRBD2 (6 bases each). Germline V gives CDR1 SGHRS, CDR2 YFSETQ. The CDR3 is 15 residues long.

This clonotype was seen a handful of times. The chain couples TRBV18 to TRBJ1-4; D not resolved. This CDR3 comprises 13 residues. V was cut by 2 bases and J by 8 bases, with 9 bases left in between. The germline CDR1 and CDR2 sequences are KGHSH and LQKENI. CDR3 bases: TGTGCCAGCTCACCAGCGGTGGAAGAAAAACTGTTTTTT. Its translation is CASSPAVEEKLFF.

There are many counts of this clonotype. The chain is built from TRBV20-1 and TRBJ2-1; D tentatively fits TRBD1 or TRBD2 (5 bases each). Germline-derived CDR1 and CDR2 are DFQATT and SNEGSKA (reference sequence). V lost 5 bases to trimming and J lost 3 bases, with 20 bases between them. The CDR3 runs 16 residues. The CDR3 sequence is CSALALVRDRYNEQFF. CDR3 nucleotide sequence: TGCAGTGCTCTAGCTTTGGTGAGGGACCGCTACAATGAGCAGTTCTTC.

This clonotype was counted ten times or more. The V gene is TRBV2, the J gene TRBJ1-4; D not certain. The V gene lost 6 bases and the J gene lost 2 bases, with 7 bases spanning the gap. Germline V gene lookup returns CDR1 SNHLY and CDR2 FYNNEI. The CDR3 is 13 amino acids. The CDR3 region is CASRGSTNEKLFF. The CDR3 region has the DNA TGTGCCAGCAGGGGGTCCACTAATGAAAAACTGTTTTTT.

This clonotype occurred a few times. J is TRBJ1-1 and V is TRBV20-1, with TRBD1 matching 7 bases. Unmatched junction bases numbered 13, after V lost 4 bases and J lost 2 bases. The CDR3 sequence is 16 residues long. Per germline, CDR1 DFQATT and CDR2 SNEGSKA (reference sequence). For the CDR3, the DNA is TGCAGTGCTAAGCGAACTGAAACAGGGGTAAACACTGAAGCTTTCTTT. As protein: CSAKRTETGVNTEAFF.

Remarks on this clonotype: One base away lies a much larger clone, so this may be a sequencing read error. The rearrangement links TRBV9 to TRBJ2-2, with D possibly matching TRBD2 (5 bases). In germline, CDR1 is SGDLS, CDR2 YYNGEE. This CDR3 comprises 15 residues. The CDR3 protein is CASSPLGSFTGEPFF. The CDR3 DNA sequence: TGTGCCAGCAGCCCCCTCGGCAGTTTTACCGGGGAGCCGTTTTTT.

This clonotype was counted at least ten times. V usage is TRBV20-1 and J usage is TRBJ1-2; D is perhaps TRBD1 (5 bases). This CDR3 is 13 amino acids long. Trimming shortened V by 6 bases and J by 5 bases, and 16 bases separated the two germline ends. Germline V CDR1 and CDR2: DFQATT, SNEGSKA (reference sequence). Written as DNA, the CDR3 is TGCAGTGCCAGACGAACAGGAAATTATGGCTACACCTTC. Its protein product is CSARRTGNYGYTF.

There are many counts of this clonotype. CDR3 coding DNA: TGTGCCAGCAGCCAATGGGGACAGCATCAAGAGACCCAGTACTTC. This translates into CASSQWGQHQETQYF. V is TRBV3-1 and J is TRBJ2-5; TRBD1 matches at 7 bases. Germline V CDR1 and CDR2: LGHDT, YNNKEL (reference sequence). This CDR3 is 15 amino acids long. The V gene end was trimmed by 2 bases and the J gene end by 2 bases; junction bases not matched to a gene: 5.

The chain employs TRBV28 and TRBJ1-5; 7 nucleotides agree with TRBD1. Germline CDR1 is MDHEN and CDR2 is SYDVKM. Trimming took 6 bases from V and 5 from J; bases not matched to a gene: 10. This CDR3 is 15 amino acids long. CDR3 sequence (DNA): TGTGCCAGCAGACCTAGGGGCAGGGGGTATCAGCCCCAGCATTTT. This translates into CASRPRGRGYQPQHF. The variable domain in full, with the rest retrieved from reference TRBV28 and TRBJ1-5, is DVKVTQSSRYLVKRTGEKVFLECVQDMDHENMFWYRQDPGLGLRLIYFSYDVKMKEKGDIPEGYSVSREKKERFSLILESASTNQTSMYLCASRPRGRGYQPQHFGDGTRLSIL.

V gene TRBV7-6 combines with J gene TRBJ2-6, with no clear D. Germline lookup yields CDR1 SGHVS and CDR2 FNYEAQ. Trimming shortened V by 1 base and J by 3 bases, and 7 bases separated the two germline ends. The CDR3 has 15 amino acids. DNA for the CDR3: TGTGCCAGCAGCTTAGGTAACTTTGGGGCCAACGTCCTGACTTTC. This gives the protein CASSLGNFGANVLTF.

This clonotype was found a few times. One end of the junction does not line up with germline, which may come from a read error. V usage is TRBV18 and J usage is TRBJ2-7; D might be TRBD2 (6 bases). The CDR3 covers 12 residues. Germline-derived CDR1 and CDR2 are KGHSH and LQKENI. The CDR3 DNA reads TGTGCCAGCTCACCACAGGGAGGCGAGCGGTACTTC. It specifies CASSPQGGERYF.

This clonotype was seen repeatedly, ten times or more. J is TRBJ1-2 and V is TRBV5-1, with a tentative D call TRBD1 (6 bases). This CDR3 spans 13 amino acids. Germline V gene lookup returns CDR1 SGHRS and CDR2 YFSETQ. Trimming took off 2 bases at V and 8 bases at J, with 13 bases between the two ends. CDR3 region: CASSFGGGSGYTF. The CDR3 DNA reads TGCGCCAGCAGCTTTGGGGGCGGGTCGGGCTACACCTTC.

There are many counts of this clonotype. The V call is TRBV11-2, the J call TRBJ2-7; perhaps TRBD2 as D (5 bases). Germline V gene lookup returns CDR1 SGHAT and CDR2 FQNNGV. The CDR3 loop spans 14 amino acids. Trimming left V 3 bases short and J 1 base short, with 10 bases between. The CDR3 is CASSFSGRSYEQYF. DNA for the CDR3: TGTGCCAGCAGCTTTTCTGGGAGATCCTACGAGCAGTACTTC.

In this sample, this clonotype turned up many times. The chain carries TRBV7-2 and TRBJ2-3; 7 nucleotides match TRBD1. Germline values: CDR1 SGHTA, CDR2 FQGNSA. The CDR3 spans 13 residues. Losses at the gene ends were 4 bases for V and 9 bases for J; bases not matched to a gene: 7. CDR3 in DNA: TGTGCCAGCAGCTCAGACAGGGTGGGGACGCAGTATTTT. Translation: CASSSDRVGTQYF.

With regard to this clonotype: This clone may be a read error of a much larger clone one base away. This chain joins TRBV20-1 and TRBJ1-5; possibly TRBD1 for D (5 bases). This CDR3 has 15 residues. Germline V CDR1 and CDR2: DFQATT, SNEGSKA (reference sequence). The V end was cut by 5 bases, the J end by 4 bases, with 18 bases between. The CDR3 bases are TGCAGTGCTTCCCCTGTGGGGCGCCCGAATCAGCCCCAGCATTTT. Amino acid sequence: CSASPVGRPNQPQHF.

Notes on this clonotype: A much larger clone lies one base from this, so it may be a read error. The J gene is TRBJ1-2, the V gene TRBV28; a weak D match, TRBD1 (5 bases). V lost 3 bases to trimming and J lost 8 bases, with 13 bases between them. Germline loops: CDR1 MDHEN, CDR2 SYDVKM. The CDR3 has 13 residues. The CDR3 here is CASSFRTPSGYTF. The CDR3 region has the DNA TGTGCCAGCAGTTTTCGGACACCCTCCGGCTACACCTTC.

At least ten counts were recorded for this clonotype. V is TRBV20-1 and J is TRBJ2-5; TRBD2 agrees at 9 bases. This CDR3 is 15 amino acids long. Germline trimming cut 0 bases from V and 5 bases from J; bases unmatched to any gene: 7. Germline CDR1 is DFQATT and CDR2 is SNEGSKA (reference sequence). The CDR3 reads CSAREGGRAGETQYF. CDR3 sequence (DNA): TGCAGTGCTAGAGAAGGCGGGAGGGCGGGCGAGACCCAGTACTTC.

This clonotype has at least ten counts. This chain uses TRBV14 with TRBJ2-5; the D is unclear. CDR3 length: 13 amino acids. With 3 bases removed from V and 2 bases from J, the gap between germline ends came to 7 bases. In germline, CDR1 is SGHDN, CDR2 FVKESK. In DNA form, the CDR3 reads TGTGCCAGCAGCCAGGGTCGTCAAGAGACCCAGTACTTC. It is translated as CASSQGRQETQYF.

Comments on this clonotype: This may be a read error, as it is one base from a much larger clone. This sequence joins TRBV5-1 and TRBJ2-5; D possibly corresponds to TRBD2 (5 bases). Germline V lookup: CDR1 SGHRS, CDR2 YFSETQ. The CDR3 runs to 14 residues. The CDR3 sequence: CASSFWASQEIQYF. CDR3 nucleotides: TGCGCCAGCAGCTTTTGGGCTAGCCAAGAGATCCAGTACTTC.

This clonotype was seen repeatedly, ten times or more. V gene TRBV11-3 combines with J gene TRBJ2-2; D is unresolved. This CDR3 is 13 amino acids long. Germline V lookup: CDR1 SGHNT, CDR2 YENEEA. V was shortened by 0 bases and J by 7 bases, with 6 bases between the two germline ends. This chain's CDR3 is CASSLDPVGELFF. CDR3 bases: TGTGCCAGCAGCTTAGATCCGGTCGGGGAGCTGTTTTTT.

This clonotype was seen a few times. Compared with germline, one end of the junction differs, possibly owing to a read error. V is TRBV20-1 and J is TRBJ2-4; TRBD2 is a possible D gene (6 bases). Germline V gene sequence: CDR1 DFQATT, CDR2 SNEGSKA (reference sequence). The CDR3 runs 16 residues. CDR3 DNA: TGCAGTGTTAGACCCGCAGGGACTTTAGCCAAAAACATTCAGTACTTC. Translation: CSVRPAGTLAKNIQYF.

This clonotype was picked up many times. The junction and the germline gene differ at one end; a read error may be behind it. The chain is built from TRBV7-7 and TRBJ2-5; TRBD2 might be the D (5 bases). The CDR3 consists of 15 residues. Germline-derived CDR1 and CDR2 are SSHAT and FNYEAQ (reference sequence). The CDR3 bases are TGTGCTAGCAGCTTAGGTTCGGGGAACCAAGAGACCCAGTACTTC. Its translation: CASSLGSGNQETQYF.

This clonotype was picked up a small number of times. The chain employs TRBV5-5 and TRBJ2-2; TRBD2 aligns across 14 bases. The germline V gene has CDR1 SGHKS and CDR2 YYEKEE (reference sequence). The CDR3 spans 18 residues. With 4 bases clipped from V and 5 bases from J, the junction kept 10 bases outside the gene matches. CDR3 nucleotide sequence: TGTGCCAGCAGCACCGGACTAGCGGGGGGCGGAATTACCGGGGAGCTGTTTTTT. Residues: CASSTGLAGGGITGELFF.

This chain's CDR3 is CASRQGAGQPQHF. DNA of the CDR3: TGTGCCAGCAGGCAAGGGGCCGGACAGCCCCAGCATTTT. V is TRBV6-1 and J is TRBJ1-5; D perhaps matches TRBD1 (5 bases). This CDR3 comprises 13 residues. V was pared by 6 bases and J by 7 bases, with 13 bases between. Per germline, CDR1 MNHNS and CDR2 SASEGT.

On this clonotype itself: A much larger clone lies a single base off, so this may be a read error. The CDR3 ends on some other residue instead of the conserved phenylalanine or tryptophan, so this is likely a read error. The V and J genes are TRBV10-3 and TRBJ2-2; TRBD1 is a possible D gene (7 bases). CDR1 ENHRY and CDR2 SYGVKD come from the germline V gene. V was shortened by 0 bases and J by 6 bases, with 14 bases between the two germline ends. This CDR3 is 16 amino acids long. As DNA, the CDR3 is TGTGCCATCAGTGAGTCCGGAGGGGGCCTATCCGGGGAGCTGTTTTCT. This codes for CAISESGGGLSGELFS.

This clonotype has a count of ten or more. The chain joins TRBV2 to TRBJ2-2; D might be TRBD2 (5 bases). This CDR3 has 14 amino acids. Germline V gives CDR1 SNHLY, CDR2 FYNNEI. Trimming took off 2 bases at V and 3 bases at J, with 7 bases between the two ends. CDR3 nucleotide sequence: TGTGCCAGCAGTGAACGGGAACACACCGGGGAGCTGTTTTTT. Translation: CASSEREHTGELFF.